Listed below are T cell receptor beta chains from one sample, sequenced in a study of T cells after yellow fever vaccination. MiXCR was run by TCRdb on the 5' RACE reads, yielding one entry per CDR3 protein. The sample includes under 300,000 distinct CDR3 sequences, less than 8.5% seen only once; the top ten take 0.65% to 0.9%. Sequenced material: CD4+ T cells sorted from PBMCs, taken 15 days after the yellow fever booster vaccination. Receptor source: a young man who received the YFV17D yellow fever vaccine. CDR3s include the opening cysteine and the closing phenylalanine or tryptophan. D genes are given only for firm matches. Expanded clones are given a class, and other clones once, few, many or no size at all.

v_call	cdr3_length	j_call	clone_size	d_call	cdr3_nt	cdr3_aa
TRBV28	13	TRBJ2-7	few	-	TGTGCCAGCAGTTTATTCAGATTGGGGGAGCAGTACTTC	CASSLFRLGEQYF
TRBV6-1	14	TRBJ2-5	-	-	TGTGCCAGCTCTGGGTGGGACGGCCAAGAGACCCAGTACTTC	CASSGWDGQETQYF
TRBV4-3	13	TRBJ2-1	many	-	TGCGCCAGCAGCCAAGGATTTGCTAATGAGCAGTTCTTC	CASSQGFANEQFF
TRBV7-2	15	TRBJ2-3	few	TRBD1	TGTGCCAGCAGCCACGGGACAGGGACCACAGATACGCAGTATTTT	CASSHGTGTTDTQYF
TRBV5-1	15	TRBJ1-1	few	TRBD1	TGCGCCAGCAGCCCCGCCGGGACAGGGGTCACTGAAGCTTTCTTT	CASSPAGTGVTEAFF
TRBV5-6	14	TRBJ2-2	many	TRBD2	TGTGCCAGCAGCTGGACTAGGTCGGCCGGGGAGCTGTTTTTT	CASSWTRSAGELFF
TRBV6-2/TRBV6-3	19	TRBJ2-1	-	TRBD2	TGTGCCAGCAGTTATCTCCCTACGGGGACTAGCGGGAGGGTGGATGAGCAGTTCTTC	CASSYLPTGTSGRVDEQFF
TRBV7-2	12	TRBJ1-2	-	-	TGTGCCAGCAGCTTAGTTATCGGAGGCTACACCTTC	CASSLVIGGYTF
TRBV24-1	12	TRBJ2-7	few	TRBD1	TGTGCCACCGCAGGGGACAGCTACGAGCAGTACTTC	CATAGDSYEQYF
TRBV7-9	13	TRBJ2-7	-	-	TGTGCCAGCAGCTTGGACGGAGGCTACGAGCAGTACTTC	CASSLDGGYEQYF
TRBV18	20	TRBJ2-1	few	TRBD2	TGTGCCAGCTCACCACCGGGACACAGACTAGCGGGAGTTGATAGGAATGAGCAGTTCTTC	CASSPPGHRLAGVDRNEQFF
TRBV2	13	TRBJ1-1	many	-	TGTGCCAGCAGTGTAGGGGAGAACACTGAAGCTTTCTTT	CASSVGENTEAFF
TRBV7-2	14	TRBJ1-2	few	-	TGTGCCAGCAGCTTAGGACAGCGGGGAGGTGGCTACACCTTC	CASSLGQRGGGYTF
TRBV6-1	16	TRBJ1-5	few	TRBD1	TGTGCCAGCAGGCAAAATGGACAGGGAGGACGGCAGCCCCAGCATTTT	CASRQNGQGGRQPQHF
TRBV10-3	16	TRBJ2-3	few	-	TGTGCCATCACCCCCGGTTCGGGGGCTCCCACAGATACGCAGTATTTT	CAITPGSGAPTDTQYF
TRBV6-1	16	TRBJ2-3	-	TRBD1	TGTGCCAGCAGGCCCCCCGGGACAGGGGGCCTAGATACGCAGTATTTT	CASRPPGTGGLDTQYF
TRBV6-5	12	TRBJ2-3	many	-	TGTGCCAGCAGTTCGTCCGCGGATACGCAGTATTTT	CASSSSADTQYF
TRBV18	13	TRBJ2-5	-	-	TGTGCCAGCTCAAGAGGACAGTCAGAGACCCAGTACTTC	CASSRGQSETQYF
TRBV6-2/TRBV6-3	12	TRBJ2-1	many	-	TGTGCCAGCAGTTACTGGCGGAATGAGCAGTTCTTC	CASSYWRNEQFF
TRBV4-3	14	TRBJ2-5	many	-	TGCGCCAGCAGCCAAGAACAGGGAGGTGGGACCCAGTACTTC	CASSQEQGGGTQYF
TRBV19	11	TRBJ1-1	few	-	TGTGCCAGCGGAATGAACACTGAAGCTTTCTTT	CASGMNTEAFF
TRBV12-3/TRBV12-4	17	TRBJ1-5	-	TRBD1	TGTGCCAGCAGACGAACCGGGGGACAGGGGAGCAATCAGCCCCAGCATTTT	CASRRTGGQGSNQPQHF
TRBV7-2	15	TRBJ1-5	few	-	TGTGCCAGCAGCGCGTTTGGAGGGGGCAATCAGCCCCAGCATTTT	CASSAFGGGNQPQHF
TRBV20-1	15	TRBJ1-3	many	TRBD1	TGCAGTGCTCGCGTTCGGACAGGGGGCCAAGACACCATATATTTT	CSARVRTGGQDTIYF
TRBV7-2	16	TRBJ2-7	-	TRBD2	TGTGCCAGCAGCTCCGAACTAGCGGTTAGCTCCTACGAGCAGTACTTC	CASSSELAVSSYEQYF
TRBV5-4	13	TRBJ2-7	few	-	TGTGCCAGCAGCTTGGGCAGCGCGGAGGAGCAGTACTTC	CASSLGSAEEQYF
TRBV6-5	14	TRBJ2-7	few	TRBD2	TGTGCCAGCAATTCCCGGGCCTTCGGGGGGGAGCAGTACTTC	CASNSRAFGGEQYF
TRBV29-1	12	TRBJ2-4	-	-	TGCAGCGCGAGCTCGGCCAAAAACATTCAGTACTTC	CSASSAKNIQYF